These 15 T cell receptor beta chains share one sample of origin, sequenced in a study of molecular identifiers for immune sequencing clone quantification. MiXCR was run by TCRdb on the PCR reads, yielding one entry per CDR3 protein. The sample shows under 800,000 distinct CDR3 sequences, roughly 25% of them seen only once. Material: naive CD8+ T cells from blood, with Jurkat cell RNA spiked in. Subset indicated: FACS-sorted CD8+CD4-CCR7+CD45RA+ naive T cells. The receptors here all came from a human donor in good health. Some libraries in this study had Jurkat cell RNA spiked in.

The chain combines TRBV27 with TRBJ1-1, with 7 bases identical to TRBD1. With V trimmed by 0 bases and J by 6 bases, 10 bases remained unmatched. The CDR3 loop spans 16 amino acids. CDR1 and CDR2 from the germline V gene are MNHEY and SMNVEV (reference sequence). The chain's CDR3 is CASSLSKVQGFSEAFF. CDR3 DNA: TGTGCCAGCAGTTTATCGAAAGTACAGGGGTTCTCTGAAGCTTTCTTT.

In regard to this clonotype: A single base separates this from a much larger clone, so it may be a read error. As the CDR3 is not closed by the conserved phenylalanine or tryptophan, this likely results from a read error. The V gene is TRBV5-1, the J gene TRBJ1-1, with 7 bases matching TRBD1. Trimming cost V 4 bases and J 5 bases; bases outside gene matches: 5. This CDR3 contains 13 residues. The V gene's germline CDR1 is SGHRS and CDR2 YFSETQ. The CDR3 here is CASSPTGSTEAFS. The CDR3 nucleotides are TGCGCCAGCAGCCCGACAGGGTCAACTGAAGCTTTCTCT.

This clonotype was detected many times. V usage is TRBV4-1 and J usage is TRBJ2-6; perhaps TRBD1 as D (6 bases). With 0 bases removed from V and 3 bases from J, the gap between germline ends came to 9 bases. Germline lookup yields CDR1 MGHRA and CDR2 YSYEKL. This CDR3 spans 16 amino acids. CDR3 coding DNA: TGCGCCAGCAGCCAAGACCACAGGGTTGGGGCCAACGTCCTGACTTTC. The encoded protein is CASSQDHRVGANVLTF.

Details on this clonotype: A much larger clone lies one base from this, so it may be a read error. The chain carries TRBV30 and TRBJ2-2; D possibly corresponds to TRBD2 (5 bases). Germline values: CDR1 GTSNPN, CDR2 SVGIG (reference sequence). The CDR3 has 15 amino acids. CDR3 residues: CAWSPDYPNTRELFF. CDR3 DNA sequence: TGTGCCTGGAGTCCAGACTACCCGAACACCAGGGAGCTGTTTTTT.

This clonotype came up once. One base away lies a much larger clone, so this may be a sequencing read error. The chain has TRBV6-5 and TRBJ2-3, with D unclear. CDR3 length: 10 amino acids. Germline V gene lookup returns CDR1 MNHEY and CDR2 SVGAGI. The CDR3 loop reads CASSWPTRYF. CDR3 DNA: TGTGCCAGCAGTTGGCCTACGCGGTATTTT.

With regard to this clonotype: It may be a read error: a sequence one base away is much more abundant. This sequence joins TRBV4-1 and TRBJ1-1; 7 bases are a match to TRBD1. The CDR3 runs to 15 residues. V was pared by 3 bases and J by 2 bases, with 6 bases of the junction left unmatched. Germline CDR1 and CDR2: MGHRA and YSYEKL. In DNA form, the CDR3 reads TGCGCCAGCAGCCAGTTGGACAGGAGTAACACTGAAGCTTTCTTT. Amino acids: CASSQLDRSNTEAFF.

This clonotype was found a few times. The V call is TRBV12-3 or TRBV12-4, the J call TRBJ2-2, with D perhaps matching TRBD2 (6 bases). Trimming shortened V by 3 bases and J by 7 bases, and 18 bases separated the two germline ends. The CDR3 spans 16 residues. The CDR3 bases are TGTGCCAGCAGTTTCTGGGCGGGGCCAGGTGGCGGGGAGCTGTTTTTT. Its translation is CASSFWAGPGGGELFF.

V and J are TRBV6-2 or TRBV6-3 and TRBJ2-1; 10 bases are a match to TRBD2. Germline loops: CDR1 MNHEY, CDR2 SVGEGT. The CDR3 totals 20 residues. V shed 4 bases and J 0 bases; nucleotides not matched to a gene: 15. CDR3 protein: CASSSRIAGGSSSSYNEQFF. DNA for the CDR3: TGTGCCAGCAGTTCCAGGATAGCGGGGGGCTCCTCTAGCTCCTACAATGAGCAGTTCTTC.

This clonotype was recorded at least ten times. The rearrangement joins TRBV12-3 or TRBV12-4 to TRBJ1-4; perhaps TRBD1 as D (6 bases). V shed 5 bases and J shed 2 bases, with 9 bases lying between them. This CDR3 has 14 amino acids. The CDR3 loop reads CASSHRETNEKLFF. As DNA, the CDR3 is TGTGCCAGCAGTCACAGGGAGACTAATGAAAAACTGTTTTTT.

This clonotype was detected a few times. V usage is TRBV27 and J usage is TRBJ2-1, with unresolved D. Germline-derived CDR1 and CDR2 are MNHEY and SMNVEV (reference sequence). The CDR3 runs 16 residues. Trimming pared 0 bases from V and 6 bases from J, leaving 15 bases between. CDR3 DNA sequence: TGTGCCAGCAGTTTATCGCGGCAATCTTACCGCAATGAGCAGTTCTTC. Its protein product is CASSLSRQSYRNEQFF.

V and J are TRBV6-5 and TRBJ2-3, with D possibly called TRBD1 or TRBD2 (5 bases each). This CDR3 has 18 residues. Trimming removed 6 bases at V and 4 bases at J, with 26 bases between. The germline gives CDR1 MNHEY, CDR2 SVGAGI. The CDR3: CASRKGFRDPQGADTQYF. CDR3 nucleotides: TGTGCCAGCAGAAAAGGATTCCGGGACCCCCAGGGAGCAGATACGCAGTATTTT.

This clonotype was seen repeatedly, ten times or more. The rearrangement links TRBV2 to TRBJ2-5; 10 nucleotides align to TRBD1. Germline trimming cut 7 bases from V and 5 bases from J; bases unmatched to any gene: 7. The CDR3 is 14 amino acids. Germline values: CDR1 SNHLY, CDR2 FYNNEI. CDR3 bases: TGTGCCAGCACGAAGGGACAGGGGCACGAGACCCAGTACTTC. It yields the protein CASTKGQGHETQYF.

The J gene is TRBJ1-4, the V gene TRBV20-1, with D possibly being TRBD1 (6 bases). Germline lookup yields CDR1 DFQATT and CDR2 SNEGSKA (reference sequence). The germline V and J ends were trimmed by 0 bases and 7 bases, with 24 bases remaining between them. CDR3 length: 18 residues. CDR3: CSARDSLVLGGGSEKLFF. CDR3 DNA sequence: TGCAGTGCTAGAGATAGTCTTGTTTTGGGGGGCGGGAGTGAAAAACTGTTTTTT.

In its sample, this clonotype was seen a few times. The chain links TRBV20-1 to TRBJ2-7; a weak D match, TRBD2 (6 bases). CDR1 and CDR2 (germline): DFQATT, SNEGSKA (reference sequence). The CDR3 covers 12 residues. Between the trimmed V and J ends, which lost 1 base and 7 bases, there was a span of 11 bases. The CDR3 spells CSARAPRGEQYF. The CDR3, as DNA: TGCAGTGCTAGAGCACCACGGGGGGAGCAGTACTTC.

This clonotype has at least ten counts. The rearrangement uses TRBV27 and TRBJ2-5, with 8 bases fitting TRBD2. The CDR3 spans 14 residues. The germline V gene encodes CDR1 MNHEY and CDR2 SMNVEV (reference sequence). Unmatched junction bases numbered 5, after V lost 6 bases and J lost 2 bases. Here the CDR3 DNA reads TGTGCCAGCAGCACTAGCGGCAATCAAGAGACCCAGTACTTC. As protein: CASSTSGNQETQYF.